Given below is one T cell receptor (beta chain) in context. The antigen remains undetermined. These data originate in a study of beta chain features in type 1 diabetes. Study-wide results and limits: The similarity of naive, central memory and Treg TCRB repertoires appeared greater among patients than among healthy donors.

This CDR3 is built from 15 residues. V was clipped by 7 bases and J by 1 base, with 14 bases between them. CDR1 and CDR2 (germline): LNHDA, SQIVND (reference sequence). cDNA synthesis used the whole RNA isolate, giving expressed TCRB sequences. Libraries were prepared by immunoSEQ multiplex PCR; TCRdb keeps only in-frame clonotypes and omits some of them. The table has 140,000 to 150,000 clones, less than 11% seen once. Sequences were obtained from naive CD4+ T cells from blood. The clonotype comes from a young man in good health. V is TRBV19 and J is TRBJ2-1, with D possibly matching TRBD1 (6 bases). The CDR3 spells CASIGGRQSYNEQFF. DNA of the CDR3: TGTGCCAGTATAGGGGGTCGGCAGTCCTACAATGAGCAGTTCTTC.